The 23 T cell receptor beta chains reported below all come from one sample, sequenced in a study of T cell responses to AZD1222 COVID-19 vaccine (dated by TCRdb to the early 2020s). This specimen's time point label, interpreted: baseline before first vaccination. Library generation was performed with the immunoSEQ multiplex PCR assay. TCRdb took this table from immuneACCESS and kept in-frame rearrangements with V and J called. Such tables lack part of the clones; where checked against another copy, unresolved V genes explain under half of the gap, and the rest is unexplained. This sample holds around 100,000 clones; about nine tenths were observed only once. The ten largest clones capture roughly 1.8% of the sample. The starting material was peripheral blood, obtained on day 0 of AZD1222 vaccination. The receptors stem from an adult in good health.

This chain joins TRBV2 and TRBJ1-5; D is perhaps TRBD1 (5 bases). The CDR3 extends over 13 amino acids. Trimming removed 7 bases from V and 5 bases from J, with 12 bases in between. CDR1 is SNHLY and CDR2 is FYNNEI in the germline V gene. The DNA of the CDR3 is TGTGCCAGCACCATTGACAGATATCAGCCCCAGCATTTT. This encodes CASTIDRYQPQHF.

This clone was observed a single time. A junction boundary mismatches the germline segment, possibly from a read error. The CDR3 sequence: CASSQGIATVVIDF. The CDR3 DNA reads TGCGCCAGCAGCCAAGGAATAGCGACAGTGGTAATCGACTTC. The chain couples TRBV4-1 to TRBJ2-4; tentatively, D is TRBD1 or TRBD2 (5 bases each). Germline V gene lookup returns CDR1 MGHRA and CDR2 YSYEKL. CDR3 length: 14 residues.

CDR3: CASSLNYGYTF. The CDR3 DNA sequence: TGTGCCAGCAGCTTGAATTATGGCTACACCTTC. This chain links TRBV5-4 with TRBJ1-2; D gene uncertain. Germline CDR1 is SGHNT and CDR2 is YYREEE (reference sequence). The CDR3 extends over 11 amino acids. Trimming took 1 base from V and 5 from J, leaving 3 bases between them.

The chain couples TRBV6-5 to TRBJ2-7; D may be TRBD2 (6 bases). Trimming shortened V by 0 bases and J by 4 bases, and 13 bases separated the two germline ends. This CDR3 spans 15 amino acids. CDR1 and CDR2 from the germline V gene are MNHEY and SVGAGI. In DNA form, the CDR3 reads TGTGCCAGCAGTTACTCTGGGGGGACTTGGTACGAGCAGTACTTC. Amino acid sequence: CASSYSGGTWYEQYF.

The table lists this clone with a count of one. The rearrangement uses TRBV28 and TRBJ2-7; 9 bases match TRBD1. Trimming removed 7 bases from V and 2 bases from J; junction bases left unmatched: 9. The CDR3 is 15 amino acids. Germline CDR1 and CDR2: MDHEN and SYDVKM. DNA for the CDR3: TGTGCCAGCACCATCGGGGACAGGGCGGCCTACGAGCAGTACTTC. Translation gives CASTIGDRAAYEQYF.

The J gene is TRBJ2-5, the V gene TRBV5-6; D ambiguous. Trimming pared 2 bases from V and 1 base from J, leaving 12 bases between. The germline V gene encodes CDR1 SGHDT and CDR2 YYEEEE. This CDR3 is 15 amino acids long. CDR3 in DNA: TGTGCCAGCAGCTTCTACCCCGGAGCCCAAGAGACCCAGTACTTC. Its translation: CASSFYPGAQETQYF.

The chain uses TRBV9 and TRBJ2-2, with D possibly TRBD2 on 6 matching bases. From germline, CDR1 is SGDLS and CDR2 YYNGEE. V lost 2 bases and J 7 bases, leaving 12 bases between the germline ends. CDR3 size: 14 residues. The chain's CDR3 is CASSVGTVVGELFF. The CDR3, as DNA: TGTGCCAGCAGCGTGGGGACTGTGGTCGGGGAGCTGTTTTTT.

The gene calls are TRBV7-2 and TRBJ2-7, with D perhaps TRBD1 (5 bases). Germline CDR1 SGHTA, CDR2 FQGNSA. The CDR3 length is 14 residues. The V end was cut by 1 base, the J end by 3 bases, with 10 bases between. CDR3 DNA sequence: TGTGCCAGCAGCTTAGAGTCAGGGTTCTACGAGCAGTACTTC. Amino acids: CASSLESGFYEQYF.

The rearrangement uses TRBV9 and TRBJ1-4; D may be TRBD1 (5 bases). Trimming stripped 6 bases from V and 7 bases from J, with 19 bases between. CDR1 and CDR2 from the germline V gene are SGDLS and YYNGEE. The CDR3 is made up of 15 amino acids. CDR3 in DNA: TGTGCCAGCACTACGGGGGGTCATTTTGGTGAAAAACTGTTTTTT. Its translation is CASTTGGHFGEKLFF. Filled out from reference TRBV9 and TRBJ1-4, the complete variable domain reads DSGVTQTPKHLITATGQRVTLRCSPRSGDLSVYWYQQSLDQGLQFLIQYYNGEERAKGNILERFSAQQFPDLHSELNLSSLELGDSALYFCASTTGGHFGEKLFFGSGTQLSVL.

The chain recombines TRBV2 with TRBJ1-1, with 7 nucleotides matching TRBD1. The CDR3 sequence is 13 residues long. With 11 bases clipped from V and 1 base from J, the junction kept 7 bases outside the gene matches. The V gene's germline CDR1 is SNHLY and CDR2 FYNNEI. The CDR3 reads CAGLGQQNTEAFF. Written as DNA, the CDR3 is TGTGCCGGTTTGGGACAGCAGAACACTGAAGCTTTCTTT.

The chain's CDR3 is CASSLLSSPEQYF. DNA for the CDR3: TGTGCCAGCAGCTTATTATCAAGTCCCGAGCAGTACTTC. The rearrangement uses TRBV7-9 and TRBJ2-7; D unclear. V was shortened by 2 bases and J by 6 bases, with 11 bases between the two germline ends. Germline V gives CDR1 SEHNR, CDR2 FQNEAQ (reference sequence). The CDR3 contains 13 residues.

The chain joins TRBV10-2 to TRBJ1-2; weak D call: TRBD1 (5 bases). The CDR3 sequence is 18 residues long. V lost 1 base, J lost 3 bases, and 21 bases lay in between. Germline assignment: CDR1 WSHSY and CDR2 SAAADI. CDR3 sequence: CASSEFVRVALSDYGYTF. The CDR3 DNA sequence: TGCGCCAGCAGTGAGTTTGTCAGGGTTGCTCTCTCTGACTATGGCTACACCTTC.

The chain employs TRBV28 and TRBJ1-6; TRBD1 aligns across 7 bases. The germline gives CDR1 MDHEN, CDR2 SYDVKM. The ends lost 4 bases at V and 10 bases at J; junction bases unmatched: 16. This CDR3 has 17 residues. The CDR3 region is CASSSPRTGVYRSPLHF. CDR3 DNA sequence: TGTGCCAGCAGTTCCCCCCGGACAGGAGTTTACCGGTCACCCCTCCACTTT. The full variable domain, in which reference TRBV28 and TRBJ1-6 provide the parts outside the CDR3, is DVKVTQSSRYLVKRTGEKVFLECVQDMDHENMFWYRQDPGLGLRLIYFSYDVKMKEKGDIPEGYSVSREKKERFSLILESASTNQTSMYLCASSSPRTGVYRSPLHFGNGTRLTVT.

The genes are TRBV30 and TRBJ1-2; 8 bases map to TRBD1. This CDR3 comprises 14 residues. Germline assignment: CDR1 GTSNPN and CDR2 SVGIG (reference sequence). The trim removed 4 bases at V and 6 bases at J, leaving 10 bases unmatched. CDR3 DNA sequence: TGTGCCTGGATTCACTCGACAGGGGAACATGGCTACACCTTC. Translating it yields CAWIHSTGEHGYTF.

CDR3 residues: CASTGYSADEQYF. In nucleotides, the CDR3 is TGTGCCAGCACGGGATACAGCGCGGACGAGCAGTACTTC. The rearrangement joins TRBV7-9 to TRBJ2-7; tentative D call: TRBD2 (5 bases). V lost 7 bases and J 5 bases, leaving 15 bases between the germline ends. Germline V gives CDR1 SEHNR, CDR2 FQNEAQ (reference sequence). This CDR3 has 13 amino acids. Filled out from reference TRBV7-9 and TRBJ2-7, the complete variable domain reads DTGVSQNPRHKITKRGQNVTFRCDPISEHNRLYWYRQTLGQGPEFLTYFQNEAQLEKSRLLSDRFSAERPKGSFSTLEIQRTEQGDSAMYLCASTGYSADEQYFGPGTRLTVT.

This chain links TRBV10-3 with TRBJ2-1; TRBD2 is a possible D gene (6 bases). Germline loops: CDR1 ENHRY, CDR2 SYGVKD. This CDR3 comprises 12 residues. The V end lost 6 bases, the J end lost 8 bases, and 11 bases lay between the germline ends. The CDR3 DNA reads TGTGCCATCAGCGGGAGTCCCGATGAGCAGTTCTTC. The encoded protein is CAISGSPDEQFF.

The chain carries TRBV10-1 and TRBJ2-1; 10 bases line up with TRBD2. The CDR3 covers 13 residues. Germline-derived CDR1 and CDR2 are WNHNN and SYGVQD (reference sequence). V was clipped by 8 bases and J by 7 bases; unmatched bases: 5. CDR3 in amino acids: CASGAGGGNEQFF. CDR3 sequence (DNA): TGCGCCAGCGGAGCGGGAGGGGGGAATGAGCAGTTCTTC.

CDR3 DNA: TGTGCCACCTGGACAGCTGAATTTGATGGCTACACCTTC. Translating it yields CATWTAEFDGYTF. The chain couples TRBV6-5 to TRBJ1-2, with D possibly matching TRBD1 (6 bases). This CDR3 has 13 amino acids. The germline V and J ends were trimmed by 10 bases and 6 bases, with 18 bases remaining between them. CDR1 MNHEY and CDR2 SVGAGI come from the germline V gene.

This clone occurred once. This CDR3 reads CASSLDSMNTEAFF. In DNA form, the CDR3 reads TGTGCCAGCAGCCTCGACAGCATGAACACTGAAGCTTTCTTT. This chain joins TRBV9 and TRBJ1-1; D is possibly TRBD1 (5 bases). Germline V lookup: CDR1 SGDLS, CDR2 YYNGEE. Trimming removed 4 bases from V and 0 bases from J, with 10 bases in between. This CDR3 is built from 14 residues.

The table lists this clone with a count of one. This rearrangement joins TRBV10-3 to TRBJ1-2; 7 nucleotides line up with TRBD1. Germline V lookup: CDR1 ENHRY, CDR2 SYGVKD. The J segment lost 8 bases and the V segment lost 2 bases, leaving 5 bases of the junction unmatched. The CDR3 is 13 amino acids. CDR3 protein: CAISEDRAGGYTF. The CDR3 DNA follows: TGTGCCATCAGTGAGGACAGGGCGGGCGGCTACACCTTC.

The J gene is TRBJ2-7, the V gene TRBV7-9; D is possibly TRBD1 (5 bases). The CDR3 extends over 15 amino acids. V was shortened by 0 bases and J by 6 bases, with 15 bases between the two germline ends. CDR1 is SEHNR, CDR2 FQNEAQ, per germline (reference sequence). CDR3 in DNA: TGTGCCAGCAGCTTAGCGTTCAGGGAAAGGGCCGAGCAGTACTTC. This gives the protein CASSLAFRERAEQYF.

This rearrangement joins TRBV3-1 (or the pseudogene TRBV3-2) to TRBJ2-1; D unclear. Germline loops: CDR1 LGHDT, CDR2 YNNKEL (reference sequence). This CDR3 comprises 13 residues. The V gene lost 3 bases and the J gene lost 7 bases, with 10 bases spanning the gap. Here the CDR3 DNA reads TGTGCCAGCAGCCAGGTAAAGGTGAATGAGCAGTTCTTC. Protein product: CASSQVKVNEQFF.

This chain uses TRBV28 with TRBJ1-6, with D uncertain. V shed 3 bases and J shed 11 bases, with 11 bases lying between them. The germline V gene has CDR1 MDHEN and CDR2 SYDVKM. CDR3 length equals 13 residues. CDR3 nucleotide sequence: TGTGCCAGCAGTTTCCCTAACGGGGCACCCCTCCACTTT. This gives the protein CASSFPNGAPLHF.